The sequence of this T cell receptor (beta chain) was determined in a study of T cells after yellow fever vaccination. General observations from the study: Abundant contaminating clonotypes from the bulk population could appear in FACS-sorted repertoires. A small proportion of clonotypes was detected in both the CD4 and CD8 compartments.

V gave up 1 base and J gave up 0 bases; unmatched junction bases: 10. Germline V gene data show CDR1 as LGHNA and CDR2 as YSLEER. The CDR3 consists of 19 residues. This clonotype has just a few counts. What it binds is unknown. In making TCR cDNA, 5'RACE template switching added a universal primer site and UMIs to it. Using its own MiXCR run on the 5' RACE reads, TCRdb lists one record per CDR3 protein. The data contain fewer than 650,000 distinct CDR3 sequences, less than 25% of them singletons. The V and J genes are TRBV4-3 and TRBJ2-7; TRBD2 agrees at 12 bases. The receptor's source is a man aged 18 to 30 who received the YFV17D yellow fever vaccine. Source: PBMCs, taken roughly 20 days after the first yellow fever vaccination. The CDR3 nucleotides are TGCGCCAGCAGCCAAGTGGGGCTAGCGGGGGGGACATCCTCCTACGAGCAGTACTTC. Translated: CASSQVGLAGGTSSYEQYF.